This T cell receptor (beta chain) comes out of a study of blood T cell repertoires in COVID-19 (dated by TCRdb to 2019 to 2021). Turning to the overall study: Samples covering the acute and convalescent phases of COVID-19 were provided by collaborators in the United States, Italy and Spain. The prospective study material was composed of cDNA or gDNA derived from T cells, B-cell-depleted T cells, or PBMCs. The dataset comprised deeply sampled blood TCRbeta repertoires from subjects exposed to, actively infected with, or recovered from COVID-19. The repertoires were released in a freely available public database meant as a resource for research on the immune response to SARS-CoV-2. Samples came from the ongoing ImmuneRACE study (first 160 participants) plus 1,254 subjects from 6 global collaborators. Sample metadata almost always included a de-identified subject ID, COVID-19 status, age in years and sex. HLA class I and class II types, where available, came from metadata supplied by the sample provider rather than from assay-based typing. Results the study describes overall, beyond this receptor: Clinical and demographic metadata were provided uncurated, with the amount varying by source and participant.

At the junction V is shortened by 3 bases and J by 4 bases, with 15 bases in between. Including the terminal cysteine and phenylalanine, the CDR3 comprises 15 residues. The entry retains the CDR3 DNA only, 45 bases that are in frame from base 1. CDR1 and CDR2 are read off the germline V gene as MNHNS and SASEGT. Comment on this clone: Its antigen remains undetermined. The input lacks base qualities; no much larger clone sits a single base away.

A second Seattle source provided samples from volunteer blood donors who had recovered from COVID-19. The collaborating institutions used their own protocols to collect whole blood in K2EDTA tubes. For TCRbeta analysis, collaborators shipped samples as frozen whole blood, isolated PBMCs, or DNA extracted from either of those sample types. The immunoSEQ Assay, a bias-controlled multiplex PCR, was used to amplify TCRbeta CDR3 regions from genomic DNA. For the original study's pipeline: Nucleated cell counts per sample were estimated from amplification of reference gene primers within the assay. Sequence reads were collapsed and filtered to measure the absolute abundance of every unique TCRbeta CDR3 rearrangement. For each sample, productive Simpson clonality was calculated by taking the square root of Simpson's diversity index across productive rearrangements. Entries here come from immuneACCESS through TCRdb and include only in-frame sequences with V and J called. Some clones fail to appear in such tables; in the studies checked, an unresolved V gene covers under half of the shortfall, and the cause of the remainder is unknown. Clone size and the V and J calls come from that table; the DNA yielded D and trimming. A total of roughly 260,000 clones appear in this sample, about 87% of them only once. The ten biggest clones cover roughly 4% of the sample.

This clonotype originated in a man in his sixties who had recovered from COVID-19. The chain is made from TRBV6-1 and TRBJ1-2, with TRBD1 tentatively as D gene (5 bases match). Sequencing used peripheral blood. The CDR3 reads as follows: CASSERPDSVYGYTF. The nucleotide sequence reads TGTGCCAGCAGTGAGCGTCCCGACAGTGTCTATGGCTACACCTTC.